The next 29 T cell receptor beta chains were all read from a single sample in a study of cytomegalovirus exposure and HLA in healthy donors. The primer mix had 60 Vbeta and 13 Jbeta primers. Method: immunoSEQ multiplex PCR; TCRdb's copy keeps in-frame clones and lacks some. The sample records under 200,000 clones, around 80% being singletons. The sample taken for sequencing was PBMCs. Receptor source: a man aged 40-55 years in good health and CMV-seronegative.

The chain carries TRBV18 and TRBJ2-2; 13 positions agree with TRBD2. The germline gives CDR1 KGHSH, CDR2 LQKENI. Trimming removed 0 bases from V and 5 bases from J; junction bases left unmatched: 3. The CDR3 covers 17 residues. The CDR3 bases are TGTGCCAGCTCACCACCCGGACTAGCGGGGGCTACCGGGGAGCTGTTTTTT. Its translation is CASSPPGLAGATGELFF. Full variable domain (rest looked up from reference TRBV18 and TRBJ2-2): NAGVMQNPRHLVRRRGQEARLRCSPMKGHSHVYWYRQLPEEGLKFMVYLQKENIIDESGMPKERFSAEFPKEGPSILRIQQVVRGDSAAYFCASSPPGLAGATGELFFGEGSRLTVL.

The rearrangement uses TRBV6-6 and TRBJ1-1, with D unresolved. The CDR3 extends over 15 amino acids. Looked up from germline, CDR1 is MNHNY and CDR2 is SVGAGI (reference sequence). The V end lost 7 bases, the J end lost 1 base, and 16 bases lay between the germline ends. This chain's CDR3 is CASISPNEGNTEAFF. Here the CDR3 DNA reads TGTGCCAGCATTTCACCAAACGAGGGGAACACTGAAGCTTTCTTT.

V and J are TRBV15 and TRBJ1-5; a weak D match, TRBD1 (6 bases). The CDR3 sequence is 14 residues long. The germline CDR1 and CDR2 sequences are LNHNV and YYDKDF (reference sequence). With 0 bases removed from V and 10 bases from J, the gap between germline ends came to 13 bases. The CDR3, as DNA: TGTGCCACCAGCAGAGATCCCCTACAGGGTCCCCAGCATTTT. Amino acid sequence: CATSRDPLQGPQHF.

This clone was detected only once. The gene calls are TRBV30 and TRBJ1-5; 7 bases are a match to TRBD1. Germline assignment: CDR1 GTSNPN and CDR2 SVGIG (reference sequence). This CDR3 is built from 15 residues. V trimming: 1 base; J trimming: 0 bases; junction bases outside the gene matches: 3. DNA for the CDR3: TGTGCCTGGAGTGGCGGGACAGTTAGCAATCAGCCCCAGCATTTT. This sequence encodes CAWSGGTVSNQPQHF.

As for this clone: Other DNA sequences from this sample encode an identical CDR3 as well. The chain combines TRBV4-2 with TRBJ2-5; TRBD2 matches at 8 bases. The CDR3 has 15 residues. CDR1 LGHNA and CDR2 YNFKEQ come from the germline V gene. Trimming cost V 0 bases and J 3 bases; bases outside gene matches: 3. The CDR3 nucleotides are TGTGCCAGCAGCCAAGATCGGGGGGGCGAAGAGACCCAGTACTTC. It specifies CASSQDRGGEETQYF.

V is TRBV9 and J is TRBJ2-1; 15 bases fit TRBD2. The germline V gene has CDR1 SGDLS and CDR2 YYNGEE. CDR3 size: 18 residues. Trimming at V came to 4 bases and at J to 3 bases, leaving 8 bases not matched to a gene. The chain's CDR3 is CASSHRTSGGASYNEQFF. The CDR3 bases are TGTGCCAGCAGCCACCGGACTAGCGGGGGGGCAAGCTACAATGAGCAGTTCTTC.

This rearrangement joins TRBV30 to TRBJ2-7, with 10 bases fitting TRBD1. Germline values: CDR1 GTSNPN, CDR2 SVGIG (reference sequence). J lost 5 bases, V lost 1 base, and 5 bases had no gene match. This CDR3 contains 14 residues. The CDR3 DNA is TGTGCCTGGAGTGGCGGGACAGGGGCCCACGAGCAGTACTTC. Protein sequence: CAWSGGTGAHEQYF.

The CDR3 DNA sequence: TGTGCCAGCAGTACCAGACCAGGGGCTGATCAGCCCCAGCATTTT. It encodes CASSTRPGADQPQHF. The chain joins TRBV27 to TRBJ1-5; the D gene is possibly TRBD1 (6 bases). This CDR3 is built from 15 residues. The V and J ends lost 5 bases and 5 bases respectively, with 16 bases between them. The germline V gene encodes CDR1 MNHEY and CDR2 SMNVEV (reference sequence).

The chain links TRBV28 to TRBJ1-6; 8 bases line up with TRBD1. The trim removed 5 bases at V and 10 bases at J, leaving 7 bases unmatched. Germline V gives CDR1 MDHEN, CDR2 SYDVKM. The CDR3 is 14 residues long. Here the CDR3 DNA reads TGTGCCAGCAGTCTGACAGGGGCAGGATCACCCCTCCACTTT. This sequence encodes CASSLTGAGSPLHF.

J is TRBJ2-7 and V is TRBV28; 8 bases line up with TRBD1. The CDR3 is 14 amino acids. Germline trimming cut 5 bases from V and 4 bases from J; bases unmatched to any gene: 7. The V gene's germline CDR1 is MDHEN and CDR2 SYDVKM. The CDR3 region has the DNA TGTGCCAGCAGTCCCAGGACAGGGTTTTACGAGCAGTACTTC. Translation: CASSPRTGFYEQYF.

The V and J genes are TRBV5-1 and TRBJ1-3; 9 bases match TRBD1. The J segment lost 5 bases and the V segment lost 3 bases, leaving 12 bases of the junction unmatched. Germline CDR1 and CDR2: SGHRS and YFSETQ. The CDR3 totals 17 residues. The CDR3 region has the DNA TGCGCCAGCAGCTGGGACACCGGGACAGGGAATAGAAACACCATATATTTT. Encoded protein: CASSWDTGTGNRNTIYF.

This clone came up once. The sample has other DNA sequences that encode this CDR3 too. The CDR3 coding sequence is TGTGCAAGTCGCCACCAAGACAGGGAAGAAACCCAGTACTTC. Protein product: CASRHQDREETQYF. The chain is built from TRBV12-2 and TRBJ2-5; the table gives TRBD1 as D, unverified against the DNA. TRBV12-2 has pseudogene status. The CDR3 runs to 14 residues.

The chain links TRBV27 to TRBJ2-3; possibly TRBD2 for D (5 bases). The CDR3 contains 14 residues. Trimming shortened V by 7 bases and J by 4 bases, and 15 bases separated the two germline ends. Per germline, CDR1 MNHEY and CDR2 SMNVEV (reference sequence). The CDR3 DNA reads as TGTGCCAGCAACTACGGTTTGAGGGCAGATACGCAGTATTTT. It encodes CASNYGLRADTQYF.

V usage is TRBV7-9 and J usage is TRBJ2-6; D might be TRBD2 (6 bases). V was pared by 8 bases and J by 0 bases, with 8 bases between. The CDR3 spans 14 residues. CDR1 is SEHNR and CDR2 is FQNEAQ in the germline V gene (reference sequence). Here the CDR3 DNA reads TGTGCCAGCGGAGGGCTCTCTGGGGCCAACGTCCTGACTTTC. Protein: CASGGLSGANVLTF.

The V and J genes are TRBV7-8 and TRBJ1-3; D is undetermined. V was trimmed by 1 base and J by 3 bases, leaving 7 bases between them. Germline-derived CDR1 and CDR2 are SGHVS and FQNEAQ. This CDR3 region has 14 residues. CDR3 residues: CASSLVEGGNTIYF. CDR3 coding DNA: TGTGCCAGCAGCTTAGTGGAGGGTGGAAACACCATATATTTT.

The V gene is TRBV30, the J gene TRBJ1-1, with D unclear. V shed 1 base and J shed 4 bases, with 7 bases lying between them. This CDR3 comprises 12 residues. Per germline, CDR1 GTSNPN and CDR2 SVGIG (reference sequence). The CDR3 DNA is TGTGCCTGGAGTGCCCGGTTCACTGAAGCTTTCTTT. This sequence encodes CAWSARFTEAFF.

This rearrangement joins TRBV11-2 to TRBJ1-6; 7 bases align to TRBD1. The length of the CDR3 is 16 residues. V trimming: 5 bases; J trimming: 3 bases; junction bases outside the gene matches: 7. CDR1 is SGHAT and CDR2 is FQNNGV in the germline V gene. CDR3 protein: CASSDSGGGYNSPLHF. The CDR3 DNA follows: TGTGCCAGCAGCGACTCAGGGGGAGGCTATAATTCACCCCTCCACTTT.

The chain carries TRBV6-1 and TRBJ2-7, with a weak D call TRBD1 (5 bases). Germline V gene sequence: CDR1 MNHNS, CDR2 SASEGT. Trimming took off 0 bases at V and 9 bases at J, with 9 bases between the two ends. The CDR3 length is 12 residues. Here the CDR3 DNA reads TGTGCCAGCAGTGAAGCGACGACAGCGCAGTACTTC. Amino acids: CASSEATTAQYF.

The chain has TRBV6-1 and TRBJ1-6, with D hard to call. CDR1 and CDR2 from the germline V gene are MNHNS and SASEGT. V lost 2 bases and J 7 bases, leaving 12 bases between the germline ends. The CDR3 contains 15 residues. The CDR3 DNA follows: TGTGCCAGCAGTGAATACAGTCTTGGAAATTCACCCCTCCACTTT. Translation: CASSEYSLGNSPLHF.

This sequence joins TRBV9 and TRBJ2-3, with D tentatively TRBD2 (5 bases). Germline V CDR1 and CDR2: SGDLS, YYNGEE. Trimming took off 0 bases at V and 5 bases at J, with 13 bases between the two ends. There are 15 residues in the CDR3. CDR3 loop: CASSVAVLGGDTQYF. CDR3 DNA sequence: TGTGCCAGCAGCGTAGCTGTATTAGGAGGAGATACGCAGTATTTT.

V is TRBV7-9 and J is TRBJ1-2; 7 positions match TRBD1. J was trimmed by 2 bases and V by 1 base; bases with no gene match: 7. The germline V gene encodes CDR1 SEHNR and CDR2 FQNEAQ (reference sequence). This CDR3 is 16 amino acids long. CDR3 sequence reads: CASSLVSPGQNYGYTF. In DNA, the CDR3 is TGTGCCAGCAGCTTAGTCTCTCCGGGACAGAACTATGGCTACACCTTC.

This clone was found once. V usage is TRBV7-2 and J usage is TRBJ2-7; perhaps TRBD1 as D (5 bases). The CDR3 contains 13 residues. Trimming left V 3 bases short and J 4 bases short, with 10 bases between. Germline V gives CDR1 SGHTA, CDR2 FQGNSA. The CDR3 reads CASSLTQVYEQYF. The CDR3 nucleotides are TGTGCCAGCAGCTTGACACAGGTTTACGAGCAGTACTTC.

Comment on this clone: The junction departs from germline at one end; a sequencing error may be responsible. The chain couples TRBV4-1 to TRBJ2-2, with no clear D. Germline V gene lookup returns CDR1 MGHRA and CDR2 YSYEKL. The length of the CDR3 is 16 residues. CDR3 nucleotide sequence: TGCGCCGGCAGCCAAGTTACATTCAGGTACACCGGGGAGCTGTTTTTT. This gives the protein CAGSQVTFRYTGELFF.

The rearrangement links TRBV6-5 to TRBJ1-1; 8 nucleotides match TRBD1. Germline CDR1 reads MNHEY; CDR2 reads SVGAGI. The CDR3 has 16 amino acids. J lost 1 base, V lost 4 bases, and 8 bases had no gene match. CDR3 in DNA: TGTGCCAGCAGTTTCGCGCAGGGGGCTAGGAACACTGAAGCTTTCTTT. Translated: CASSFAQGARNTEAFF.

In nucleotides, the CDR3 is TGTGCCAGCAGCATACTAGCGGGGCAAGAGACCCAGTACTTC. This gives the protein CASSILAGQETQYF. The chain is built from TRBV7-2 and TRBJ2-5; 10 bases agree with TRBD2. The J segment lost 2 bases and the V segment lost 5 bases, leaving 2 bases of the junction unmatched. The CDR3 is 14 amino acids. Germline V gene data show CDR1 as SGHTA and CDR2 as FQGNSA.

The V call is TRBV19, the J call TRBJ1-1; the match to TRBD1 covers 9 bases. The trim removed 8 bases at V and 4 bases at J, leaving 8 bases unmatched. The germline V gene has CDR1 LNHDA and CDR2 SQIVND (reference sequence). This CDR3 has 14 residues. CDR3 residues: CASRPTGGRTEAFF. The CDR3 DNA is TGTGCCAGTCGTCCAACAGGGGGCCGCACTGAAGCTTTCTTT.

CDR3 coding DNA: TGCGCCAGCAGGGAGACAGGGGCTCCCGAGCAGTACTTC. This sequence encodes CASRETGAPEQYF. The V call is TRBV5-1, the J call TRBJ2-5; 8 bases are shared with TRBD1. The DNA end lines up better with TRBJ2-7; the J call may be wrong. CDR1 and CDR2 (germline): SGHRS, YFSETQ. The CDR3 consists of 13 residues.

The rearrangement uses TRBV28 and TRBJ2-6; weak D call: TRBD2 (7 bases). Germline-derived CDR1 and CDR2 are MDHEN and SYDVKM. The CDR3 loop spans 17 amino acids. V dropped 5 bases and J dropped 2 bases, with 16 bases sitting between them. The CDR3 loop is CASSSPGGQTGANVLTF. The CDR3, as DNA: TGTGCCAGCAGTAGCCCGGGGGGCCAAACTGGGGCCAACGTCCTGACTTTC. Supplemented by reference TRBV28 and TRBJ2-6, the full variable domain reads DVKVTQSSRYLVKRTGEKVFLECVQDMDHENMFWYRQDPGLGLRLIYFSYDVKMKEKGDIPEGYSVSREKKERFSLILESASTNQTSMYLCASSSPGGQTGANVLTFGAGSRLTVL.

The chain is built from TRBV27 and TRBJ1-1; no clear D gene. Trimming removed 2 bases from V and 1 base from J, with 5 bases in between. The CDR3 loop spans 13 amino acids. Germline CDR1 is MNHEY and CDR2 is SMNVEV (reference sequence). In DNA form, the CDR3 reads TGTGCCAGCAGTTTACGGAGGAACACTGAAGCTTTCTTT. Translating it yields CASSLRRNTEAFF.